This TCR beta chain stems from a study of blood T cell repertoires in COVID-19. Overall study: Sites in the United States, Italy and Spain provided acute and convalescent COVID-19 samples.

The assay was immunoSEQ multiplex PCR, and TCRdb's table has in-frame clones only and misses some. The table includes about 77,000 clones, more than 60% detected once. Germline CDR1 is SGHNT and CDR2 is YYREEE (reference sequence). The CDR3 totals 15 residues. After removal of 1 base from V and 7 bases from J, the junction contained 7 bases not matched to a gene. The TCR was taken from a man between 60 and 75 years old with acute or convalescent COVID-19. The sequenced sample was peripheral blood. V gene TRBV5-4 combines with J gene TRBJ2-1; 8 bases align to TRBD1. Here the CDR3 reads CASSLSQGARNEQFF. The CDR3 DNA reads TGTGCCAGCAGCTTGAGCCAGGGGGCGAGAAATGAGCAGTTCTTC.